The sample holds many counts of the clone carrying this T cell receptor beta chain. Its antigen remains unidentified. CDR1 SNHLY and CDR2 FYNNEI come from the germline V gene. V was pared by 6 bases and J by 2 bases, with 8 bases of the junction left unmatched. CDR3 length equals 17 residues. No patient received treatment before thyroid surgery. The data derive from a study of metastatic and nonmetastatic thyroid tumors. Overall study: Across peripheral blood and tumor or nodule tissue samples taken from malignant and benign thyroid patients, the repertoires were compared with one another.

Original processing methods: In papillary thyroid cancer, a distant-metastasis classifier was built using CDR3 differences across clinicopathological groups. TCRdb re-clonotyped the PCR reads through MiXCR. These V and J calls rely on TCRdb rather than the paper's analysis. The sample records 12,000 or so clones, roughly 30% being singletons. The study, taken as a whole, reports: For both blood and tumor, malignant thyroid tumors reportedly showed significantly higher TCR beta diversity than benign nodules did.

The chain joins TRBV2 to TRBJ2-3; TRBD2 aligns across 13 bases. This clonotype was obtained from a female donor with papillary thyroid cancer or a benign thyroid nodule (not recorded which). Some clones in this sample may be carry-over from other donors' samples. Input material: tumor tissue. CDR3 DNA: TGTGCCAGCAGGCCCCGACTAGCGGGAGGTTACACAGATACGCAGTATTTT. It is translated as CASRPRLAGGYTDTQYF.